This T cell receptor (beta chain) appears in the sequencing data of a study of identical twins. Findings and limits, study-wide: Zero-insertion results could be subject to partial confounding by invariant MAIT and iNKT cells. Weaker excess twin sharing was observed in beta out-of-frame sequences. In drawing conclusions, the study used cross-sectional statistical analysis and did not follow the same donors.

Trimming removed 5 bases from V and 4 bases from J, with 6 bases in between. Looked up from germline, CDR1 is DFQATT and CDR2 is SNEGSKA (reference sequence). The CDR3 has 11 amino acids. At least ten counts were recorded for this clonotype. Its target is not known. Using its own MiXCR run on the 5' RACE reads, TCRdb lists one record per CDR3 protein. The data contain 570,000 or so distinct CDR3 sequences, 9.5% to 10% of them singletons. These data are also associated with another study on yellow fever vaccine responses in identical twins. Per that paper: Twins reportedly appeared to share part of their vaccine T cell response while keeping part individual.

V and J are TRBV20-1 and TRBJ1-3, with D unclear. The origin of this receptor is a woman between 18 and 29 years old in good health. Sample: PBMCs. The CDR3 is CSAAQGNTIYF. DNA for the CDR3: TGCAGTGCTGCCCAGGGAAACACCATATATTTT.